This T cell receptor beta chain was retrieved from a study of early T cells in non-severe SARS-CoV-2 infection. The table lists this clonotype with a few counts. Each cDNA molecule carried a unique molecular identifier. TCRdb passed the 5' RACE reads through MiXCR, listing each CDR3 protein once. The sample yields nearly 30,000 distinct CDR3 sequences, 5.7% seen once. The CDR3 is made up of 16 amino acids. Germline-derived CDR1 and CDR2 are GTSNPN and SVGIG (reference sequence). V dropped 5 bases and J dropped 5; count of bases not matched to a gene: 14. This chain connects TRBV30 to TRBJ2-2; 7 positions match TRBD1. Sequencing was done on a sample of whole blood. The TCR comes from an adult who was a healthcare worker with PCR-confirmed SARS-CoV-2 infection or an uninfected control (not recorded which). This CDR3 is CAWVRRGRLGTGELFF. In nucleotides, the CDR3 is TGTGCCTGGGTACGAAGGGGGCGCCTAGGTACCGGGGAGCTGTTTTTT.